Ten or more counts support the clone carrying this T cell receptor (beta chain). Its antigen remains unknown. This sample was taken from a study of post-analysis software for immune sequencing data. About the study: The disease courses spanned relapsing-remitting, secondary progressive and progressive-relapsing forms of multiple sclerosis. Study-wide points: TRBV segments more frequent in patients than in controls numbered five and included TRBV5-6, TRBV5-1 and TRBV20-1. Samples prepared in the same batch strongly co-clustered by F measure. Controls showed significantly higher normalized Chao1 diversity than did multiple sclerosis patients.

Trimming cost V 3 bases and J 0 bases, with 6 bases left between them. Germline V gene sequence: CDR1 SGHTA, CDR2 FQGNSA. This CDR3 comprises 13 residues. Unique-molecular-identifier-tagged TCR beta cDNA libraries were used. The yield from roughly 1 to 10 million T cells was around 500,000 cDNA molecules in total. From the PCR reads, TCRdb called clonotypes with MiXCR, one entry per CDR3 protein. The sample has over 700,000 distinct CDR3 sequences, roughly 29% seen once. The origin of this receptor is a girl aged 10-17 years with multiple sclerosis. Material for sequencing was blood. The chain recombines TRBV7-2 with TRBJ2-7; D unresolved. CDR3 sequence reads: CASSFPSSYEQYF. The CDR3 DNA sequence: TGTGCCAGCAGCTTCCCAAGCTCCTACGAGCAGTACTTC.